This T cell receptor beta chain was identified during a study of blood T cell repertoires in COVID-19. Study details: Collection of acute and convalescent COVID-19 samples took place in the United States, Italy and Spain. PBMCs, B-cell-depleted T cells, or T cells provided the cDNA or gDNA that made up the material.

In the authors' workflow: Amplification from reference gene primers served as the basis for estimated nucleated cell counts. Generated by immunoSEQ multiplex PCR, the TCRdb table keeps only in-frame clones and is missing some. V and J calls plus clone size are reproduced from that table; the DNA served to infer D and trimming. In the table there are around 130,000 clones, about 74% of which are singletons. This CDR3 comprises 13 residues. CDR1 SNHLY and CDR2 FYNNEI come from the germline V gene. The germline V and J ends were trimmed by 9 bases and 1 base, with 12 bases remaining between them. The clonotype comes from a man aged 50 to 60 with acute or convalescent COVID-19. The gene calls are TRBV2 and TRBJ1-1; tentatively, D is TRBD1 (6 bases). Sequencing was done on a sample of peripheral blood. In nucleotides, the CDR3 is TGTGCCAGTAAGCTGACAGGGAACACTGAAGCTTTCTTT. Translated: CASKLTGNTEAFF.